A selection of T cell receptor beta chains follows, all from one sample in a study of cytomegalovirus exposure and HLA in healthy donors. Profiling relied on immunoSEQ multiplex PCR, and the TCRdb table lists in-frame clones only, not all of them. The table lists about 150,000 clones, around 68% of them singletons. The sample comprised PBMCs. These receptors came from a man aged 25 to 45 in good health and CMV-seronegative. Each CDR3 is given with its conserved first and last residue. Each record gives: D gene, V gene, clone size, J gene, CDR3 protein, CDR3 DNA. D genes are given only for firm matches. Only part of the rows carry a size: once, few, many, or a class if the clone is expanded.

D: -; V: TRBV30; size: few; J: TRBJ1-1; CDR3: CAWGALETEAFF; DNA: TGTGCCTGGGGGGCCCTTGAGACTGAAGCTTTCTTT
D: -; V: TRBV7-2; size: once; J: TRBJ1-2; CDR3: CASSPYSASRARYGYTF; DNA: TGTGCCAGCAGCCCCTACTCCGCCTCGCGGGCAAGGTATGGCTACACCTTC
D: TRBD1; V: TRBV28; size: -; J: TRBJ2-5; CDR3: CASSLTGAVQETQYF; DNA: TGTGCCAGCAGTTTAACAGGGGCCGTACAAGAGACCCAGTACTTC
D: -; V: TRBV4-1; size: -; J: TRBJ1-2; CDR3: CASSGASANYGYTF; DNA: TGCGCCAGCAGCGGGGCCTCAGCTAACTATGGCTACACCTTC
D: -; V: TRBV27; size: -; J: TRBJ2-2; CDR3: CASTLVRDAGELFF; DNA: TGTGCCAGCACCCTGGTCAGGGATGCCGGGGAGCTGTTTTTT
D: -; V: TRBV5-1; size: -; J: TRBJ2-7; CDR3: CASSFRTGGYEQYF; DNA: TGCGCCAGCAGCTTCAGAACAGGCGGCTACGAGCAGTACTTC
D: -; V: TRBV29-1; size: -; J: TRBJ1-2; CDR3: CSVEEVEDRANYGYPF; DNA: TGCAGCGTGGAGGAGGTTGAGGACAGAGCTAACTATGGCTACCCCTTC
D: -; V: TRBV5-6; size: few; J: TRBJ2-7; CDR3: CASSLGRGPYEQYF; DNA: TGTGCCAGCAGCTTGGGGAGGGGGCCCTACGAGCAGTACTTC
D: -; V: TRBV7-9; size: once; J: TRBJ2-7; CDR3: CASSFGHSYEQYF; DNA: TGTGCCAGCAGCTTCGGACATTCCTACGAGCAGTACTTC
D: -; V: TRBV29-1; size: -; J: TRBJ2-3; CDR3: CSVKETGRTDTQYF; DNA: TGCAGCGTTAAAGAGACAGGCCGCACAGATACGCAGTATTTT
D: -; V: TRBV19; size: -; J: TRBJ2-7; CDR3: CASKGDRPYEQYF; DNA: TGTGCCAGTAAGGGGGACCGACCCTACGAGCAGTACTTC
D: -; V: TRBV4-1; size: -; J: TRBJ1-6; CDR3: CASSPRGLDNSPLHF; DNA: TGCGCCAGCAGCCCCAGGGGCTTAGACAATTCACCCCTCCACTTT
D: TRBD1; V: TRBV2; size: -; J: TRBJ2-1; CDR3: CASSARDRVKEQFF; DNA: TGTGCCAGCAGTGCACGGGACAGGGTTAAGGAGCAGTTCTTC
D: TRBD1; V: TRBV18; size: -; J: TRBJ2-7; CDR3: CASSPVTGMNEQYF; DNA: TGTGCCAGCTCACCAGTGACAGGGATGAACGAGCAGTACTTC
D: -; V: TRBV4-2; size: -; J: TRBJ1-1; CDR3: CASSQDGAGNHLNTEAFF; DNA: TGTGCCAGCAGCCAAGATGGGGCAGGGAATCACCTGAACACTGAAGCTTTCTTT
D: -; V: TRBV6-5; size: -; J: TRBJ2-7; CDR3: CASSYSWGQRLYEQYF; DNA: TGTGCCAGCAGTTACTCTTGGGGGCAAAGGCTCTACGAGCAGTACTTC
D: TRBD1; V: TRBV28; size: -; J: TRBJ1-6; CDR3: CASRRQGPHSPLHF; DNA: TGTGCCAGCAGGCGACAGGGTCCCCACTCACCCCTCCACTTT
D: -; V: TRBV18; size: -; J: TRBJ2-5; CDR3: CASSPSFGGVQETQYF; DNA: TGTGCCAGCTCACCGTCCTTCGGGGGAGTCCAAGAGACCCAGTACTTC
D: -; V: TRBV28; size: -; J: TRBJ1-1; CDR3: CASSLTETNTEAFF; DNA: TGTGCCAGCAGTTTGACGGAGACGAACACTGAAGCTTTCTTT
D: TRBD1; V: TRBV29-1; size: -; J: TRBJ1-1; CDR3: CSGRQGMNTEAFF; DNA: TGCAGCGGAAGACAGGGGATGAACACTGAAGCTTTCTTT
D: TRBD1; V: TRBV2; size: -; J: TRBJ2-5; CDR3: CVSSGTGGRETQYF; DNA: TGTGTCAGCAGTGGAACAGGGGGGAGAGAGACCCAGTACTTC
D: TRBD1; V: TRBV5-1; size: -; J: TRBJ1-1; CDR3: CASSSQGQQNTEAFF; DNA: TGCGCCAGCAGCTCCCAGGGACAGCAGAACACTGAAGCTTTCTTT
D: -; V: TRBV27; size: -; J: TRBJ1-2; CDR3: CASSPGAPQGYTF; DNA: TGTGCCAGCAGTCCAGGGGCACCTCAGGGCTACACCTTC
D: -; V: TRBV4-3; size: few; J: TRBJ2-2; CDR3: CASSQDPGLENTGELFF; DNA: TGCGCCAGCAGCCAAGATCCGGGACTCGAGAACACCGGGGAGCTGTTTTTT
D: TRBD1; V: TRBV6-5; size: -; J: TRBJ2-7; CDR3: CASRDRDIPYEQYF; DNA: TGTGCCAGCCGAGACAGGGATATACCCTACGAGCAGTACTTC
D: -; V: TRBV10-3; size: few; J: TRBJ1-2; CDR3: CAISEGRGGSDTNYGYTF; DNA: TGTGCCATCAGTGAAGGGCGGGGCGGCTCGGACACCAACTATGGCTACACCTTC
D: TRBD1; V: TRBV5-6; size: -; J: TRBJ2-2; CDR3: CASSSPGQGTNTGELFF; DNA: TGTGCCAGCAGCTCTCCGGGACAGGGTACGAACACCGGGGAGCTGTTTTTT
D: -; V: TRBV19; size: -; J: TRBJ1-1; CDR3: CASSMVGYRDTEAFF; DNA: TGTGCCAGTAGTATGGTTGGTTACAGGGACACTGAAGCTTTCTTT
D: -; V: TRBV28; size: -; J: TRBJ1-1; CDR3: CASSEQRNTEAFF; DNA: TGTGCCAGCAGTGAACAGAGAAACACTGAAGCTTTCTTT
D: -; V: TRBV6-5; size: -; J: TRBJ2-7; CDR3: CASSSTIRGRNEQYF; DNA: TGTGCCAGCAGTTCAACGATCCGGGGTAGAAACGAGCAGTACTTC
D: -; V: TRBV6-1; size: once; J: TRBJ2-7; CDR3: CASSEWQTYEQYF; DNA: TGTGCCAGCAGTGAATGGCAGACCTACGAGCAGTACTTC
D: TRBD1; V: TRBV9; size: -; J: TRBJ2-1; CDR3: CASSDRDRINNEQFF; DNA: TGTGCCAGCAGCGATCGGGACAGGATTAACAATGAGCAGTTCTTC
D: -; V: TRBV5-6; size: few; J: TRBJ2-1; CDR3: CASDLSGSGINNEQFF; DNA: TGTGCCAGCGACCTCTCGGGGTCGGGGATAAACAATGAGCAGTTCTTC
D: TRBD2; V: TRBV5-6; size: -; J: TRBJ2-3; CDR3: CASRRLAGDTDTQYF; DNA: TGTGCCAGCAGGCGACTAGCGGGGGACACAGATACGCAGTATTTT
D: TRBD1; V: TRBV20-1; size: -; J: TRBJ2-7; CDR3: CSARGRYEQYF; DNA: TGCAGTGCCAGGGGGCGCTACGAGCAGTACTTC
D: -; V: TRBV9; size: -; J: TRBJ1-5; CDR3: CASSPDWGDQPQHF; DNA: TGTGCCAGCAGCCCGGACTGGGGAGATCAGCCCCAGCATTTT
D: TRBD1; V: TRBV19; size: -; J: TRBJ1-6; CDR3: CASSTLVQGGSPLHF; DNA: TGTGCCAGTAGCACATTGGTCCAGGGGGGTTCACCCCTCCACTTT
D: -; V: TRBV18; size: -; J: TRBJ2-3; CDR3: CASSPTGGNADTQYF; DNA: TGTGCCAGCTCACCAACGGGGGGCAATGCAGATACGCAGTATTTT
D: TRBD2; V: TRBV15; size: -; J: TRBJ2-2; CDR3: CATGLASTGELFF; DNA: TGTGCCACCGGACTAGCGAGCACCGGGGAGCTGTTTTTT
D: -; V: TRBV6-1; size: -; J: TRBJ1-5; CDR3: CASRGGSGNQPQHF; DNA: TGTGCCAGCAGAGGGGGATCGGGCAATCAGCCCCAGCATTTT
D: TRBD1; V: TRBV10-3; size: -; J: TRBJ1-1; CDR3: CAISVIGTGEAFF; DNA: TGTGCCATCAGTGTCATCGGGACAGGGGAGGCTTTCTTT
D: -; V: TRBV30; size: -; J: TRBJ1-1; CDR3: CAWTDDSNTEAFF; DNA: TGTGCCTGGACAGATGATTCAAACACTGAAGCTTTCTTT
D: TRBD1; V: TRBV19; size: few; J: TRBJ2-3; CDR3: CASSPGDSPSTDTQYF; DNA: TGTGCCAGTAGTCCCGGGGACAGTCCTAGCACAGATACGCAGTATTTT
D: TRBD1; V: TRBV2; size: -; J: TRBJ1-1; CDR3: CASSVQGAMNTEAFF; DNA: TGTGCCAGCAGTGTCCAGGGGGCTATGAACACTGAAGCTTTCTTT
D: -; V: TRBV27; size: -; J: TRBJ1-3; CDR3: CASKGPGNTIYF; DNA: TGTGCCAGCAAGGGGCCTGGAAACACCATATATTTT
D: TRBD2; V: TRBV2; size: -; J: TRBJ2-3; CDR3: CATLAGGPDTQYF; DNA: TGTGCCACCCTAGCGGGGGGGCCAGATACGCAGTATTTT
D: TRBD1; V: TRBV25-1; size: -; J: TRBJ1-3; CDR3: CASSEAGTGAGNTIYF; DNA: TGTGCCAGCAGTGAAGCTGGGACAGGGGCTGGAAACACCATATATTTT
D: -; V: TRBV6-5; size: -; J: TRBJ1-1; CDR3: CASRTGSEGTEAFF; DNA: TGTGCCAGCAGGACAGGTTCCGAGGGGACTGAAGCTTTCTTT
D: -; V: TRBV29-1; size: -; J: TRBJ2-7; CDR3: CSAIASYEQYF; DNA: TGCAGCGCAATAGCGAGCTACGAGCAGTACTTC
D: TRBD1; V: TRBV5-1; size: -; J: TRBJ2-7; CDR3: CASSQRDRGSEQYF; DNA: TGCGCCAGCAGCCAAAGGGACAGGGGAAGCGAGCAGTACTTC